This T cell receptor (beta chain) derives from a study of blood T cell repertoires in COVID-19. Looking at the study overall: Acute and convalescent COVID-19 specimens originated in the United States, Italy and Spain.

This clone was observed many times. Germline loops: CDR1 LNHDA, CDR2 SQIVND (reference sequence). V lost 6 bases and J 5 bases, leaving 15 bases between the germline ends. This CDR3 region has 14 residues. Per the original methods: Amplification of reference gene primers provided the estimated nucleated cell counts. Only in-frame clones appear in the TCRdb table, and some are missing; sequencing was by immunoSEQ multiplex PCR. For V, J and clone size, that table is used; D and trimming come from the DNA. Among under 250,000 clones listed, 83% were seen once. The sequence came from a woman in her thirties or forties with active or convalescent COVID-19. The chain employs TRBV19 and TRBJ2-3; D call uncertain. Sequencing input: peripheral blood. CDR3 loop: CASSPQTNQDTQYF. CDR3 nucleotide sequence: TGTGCCAGTAGCCCCCAGACAAATCAAGATACGCAGTATTTT.